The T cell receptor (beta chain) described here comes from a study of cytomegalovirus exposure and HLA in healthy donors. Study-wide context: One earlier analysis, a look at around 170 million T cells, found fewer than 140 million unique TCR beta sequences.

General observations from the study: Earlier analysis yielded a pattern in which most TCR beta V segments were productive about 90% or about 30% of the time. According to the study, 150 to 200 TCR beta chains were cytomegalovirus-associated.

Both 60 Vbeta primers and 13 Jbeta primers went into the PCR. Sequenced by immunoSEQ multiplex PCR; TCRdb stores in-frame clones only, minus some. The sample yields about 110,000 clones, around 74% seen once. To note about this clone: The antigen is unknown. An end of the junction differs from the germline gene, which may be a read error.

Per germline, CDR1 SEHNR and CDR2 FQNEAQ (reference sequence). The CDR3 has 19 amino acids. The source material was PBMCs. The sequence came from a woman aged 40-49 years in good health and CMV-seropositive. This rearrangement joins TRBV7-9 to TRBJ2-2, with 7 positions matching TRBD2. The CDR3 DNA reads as TGTTCCAGCAGCTCGACTCCGGGCCGGGCTAGCGGGAACACCGGGGAGCTGTTTTTT. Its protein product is CSSSSTPGRASGNTGELFF.